Sequencing of this TCR beta chain was carried out in a study of T cell changes during pregnancy in multiple sclerosis. Profiling relied on immunoSEQ multiplex PCR, and the TCRdb table lists in-frame clones only, not all of them. The top ten hold 0.86% of the sample, which has fewer than 90,000 clones, about 90% seen once. From germline, CDR1 is SGHRS and CDR2 YFSETQ. Trimming removed 0 bases at V and 8 bases at J, with 18 bases between. CDR3 length: 17 residues. This specimen consisted of peripheral blood, obtained in the second trimester of pregnancy. This clonotype originated in a female donor with multiple sclerosis, enrolled in a pregnancy study. This chain joins TRBV5-1 and TRBJ1-6; D not certain. The DNA of the CDR3 is TGCGCCAGCAGCTTGGCCCGGGGTCGGGGTATGGATTCACCCCTCCACTTT. Protein: CASSLARGRGMDSPLHF. The entire variable domain, with the rest obtained from reference TRBV5-1 and TRBJ1-6, is as follows: KAGVTQTPRYLIKTRGQQVTLSCSPISGHRSVSWYQQTPGQGLQFLFEYFSETQRNKGNFPGRFSGRQFSNSRSEMNVSTLELGDSALYLCASSLARGRGMDSPLHFGNGTRLTVT.